The 7 T cell receptor beta chains in this list originate from one sample, sequenced in a study of T cell responses to AZD1222 COVID-19 vaccine. Assay: immunoSEQ multiplex PCR; the TCRdb copy retains only in-frame clones and omits some. This sample has 150,000 to 200,000 clones; roughly 94% occur once, and the top ten carry 1% to 1.5%. The sequencing used peripheral blood, collected 28 days after the second AZD1222 dose. The receptor source for this set is an adult who received the AZD1222 COVID-19 vaccine.

The chain combines TRBV2 with TRBJ2-2; 8 bases are a match to TRBD1. Germline lookup yields CDR1 SNHLY and CDR2 FYNNEI. This CDR3 comprises 15 residues. Trimming at V came to 6 bases and at J to 4 bases, leaving 7 bases not matched to a gene. CDR3 region: CASSLDRAGTGELFF. CDR3 DNA: TGTGCCAGCAGCTTGGACAGGGCGGGCACCGGGGAGCTGTTTTTT.

The V call is TRBV5-5, the J call TRBJ1-1, with unresolved D. CDR3 size: 14 residues. The V end lost 0 bases, the J end lost 0 bases, and 6 bases lay between the germline ends. CDR1 and CDR2 from the germline V gene are SGHKS and YYEKEE (reference sequence). This CDR3 is CASSLGRVNTEAFF. CDR3 in DNA: TGTGCCAGCAGCTTGGGTAGGGTGAACACTGAAGCTTTCTTT.

This rearrangement joins TRBV6-5 to TRBJ2-7, with 12 bases matching TRBD2. Germline CDR1 is MNHEY and CDR2 is SVGAGI. The CDR3 runs to 14 residues. The V segment lost 6 bases and the J segment 6 bases; nucleotides outside the gene matches: 6. The DNA for the CDR3 is TGTGCCAGCAGATCACCGGGACTAGCGGGCGAGCAGTACTTC. It encodes CASRSPGLAGEQYF.

The DNA for the CDR3 is TGTGCCAGCAGGCCGGGACAGGGACCAAACAATGAGCAGTTCTTC. This gives the protein CASRPGQGPNNEQFF. This chain connects TRBV28 to TRBJ2-1, with 9 bases lining up with TRBD1. With V trimmed by 6 bases and J by 5 bases, 8 bases remained unmatched. The CDR3 has 15 amino acids. The germline CDR1 and CDR2 sequences are MDHEN and SYDVKM.

J is TRBJ1-1 and V is TRBV3-1 (or the pseudogene TRBV3-2), with a tentative D call TRBD1 (5 bases). Trimming stripped 1 base from V and 10 bases from J, with 13 bases between. CDR1 is LGHDT and CDR2 is YNNKEL in the germline V gene (reference sequence). This CDR3 spans 13 amino acids. This CDR3 is CASSQGGDLSAFF. CDR3 DNA: TGTGCCAGCAGCCAAGGTGGGGACCTCTCAGCTTTCTTT.

For this clone: The junction and the germline gene differ at one end; a read error may be behind it. The genes are TRBV7-7 and TRBJ2-7; unclear D gene. The CDR3 extends over 13 amino acids. Looked up from germline, CDR1 is SSHAT and CDR2 is FNYEAQ (reference sequence). The DNA for the CDR3 is TGTGCTAGCAGCTCCCGGGTCTCGGACGAGCAGTACTTC. Amino acid sequence: CASSSRVSDEQYF.

The J gene is TRBJ1-4, the V gene TRBV30; no firm D call. The CDR3 has 13 amino acids. V gave up 1 base and J gave up 8 bases, with 11 bases separating them. The germline V gene has CDR1 GTSNPN and CDR2 SVGIG (reference sequence). As DNA, the CDR3 is TGTGCCTGGAGTGCCCAGACGAGAGAAAAACTGTTTTTT. It is translated as CAWSAQTREKLFF.